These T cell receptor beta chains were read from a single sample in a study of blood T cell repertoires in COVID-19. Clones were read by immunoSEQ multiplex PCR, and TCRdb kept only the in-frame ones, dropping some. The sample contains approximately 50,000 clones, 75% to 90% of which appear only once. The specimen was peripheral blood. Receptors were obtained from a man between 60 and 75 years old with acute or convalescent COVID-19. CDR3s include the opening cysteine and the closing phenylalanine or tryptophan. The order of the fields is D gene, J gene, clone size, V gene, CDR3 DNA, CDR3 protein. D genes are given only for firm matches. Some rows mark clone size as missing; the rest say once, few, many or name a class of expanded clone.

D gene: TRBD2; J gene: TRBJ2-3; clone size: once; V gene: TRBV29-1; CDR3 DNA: TGCAGCGTTGGGGGGGTTAGCGGGAGAGGCACAGATACGCAGTATTTT; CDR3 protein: CSVGGVSGRGTDTQYF
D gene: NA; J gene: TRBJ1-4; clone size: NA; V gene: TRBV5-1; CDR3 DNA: TGCGCCAGCAGCTTGGGAGTAGCTAATGAAAAACTGTTTTTT; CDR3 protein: CASSLGVANEKLFF
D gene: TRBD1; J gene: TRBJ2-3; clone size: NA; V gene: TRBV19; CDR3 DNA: TGTGCCAGTAGTAAGGGACAGGACACAGATACGCAGTATTTT; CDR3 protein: CASSKGQDTDTQYF
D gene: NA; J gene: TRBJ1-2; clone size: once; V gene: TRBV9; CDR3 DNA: TGTGCCAGCAGCTCACAGCCCCTTATAGGCTACACCTTC; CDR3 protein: CASSSQPLIGYTF
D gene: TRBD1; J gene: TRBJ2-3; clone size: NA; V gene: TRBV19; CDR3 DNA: TGTGCCAGTAGTAGACCGGGACAGGGAATCACAGATACGCAGTATTTT; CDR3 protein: CASSRPGQGITDTQYF
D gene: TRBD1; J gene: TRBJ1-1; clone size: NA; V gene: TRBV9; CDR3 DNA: TGTGCCAGCAGCGTAGCGGGACAGAGCACTGAAGCTTTCTTT; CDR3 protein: CASSVAGQSTEAFF
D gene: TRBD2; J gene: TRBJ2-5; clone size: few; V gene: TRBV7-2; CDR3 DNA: TGTGCCAGCAGTCCCGGGGGGTCCCAGTACTTC; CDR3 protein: CASSPGGSQYF
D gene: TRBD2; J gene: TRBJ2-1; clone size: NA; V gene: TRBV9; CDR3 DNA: TGTGCCAGCAGCGTAGCGGGCGGGAGGGTCGACAATGAGCAGTTCTTC; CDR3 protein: CASSVAGGRVDNEQFF
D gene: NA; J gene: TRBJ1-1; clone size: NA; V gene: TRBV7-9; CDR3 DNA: TGTGCCAGCAGCTTCGGGGTTAGCACTGAAGCTTTCTTT; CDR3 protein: CASSFGVSTEAFF
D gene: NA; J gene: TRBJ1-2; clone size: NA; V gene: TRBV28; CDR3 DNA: TGTGCCAGCAGTTTGAGGAGGGCGGAGGGGTATGGCTACACCTTC; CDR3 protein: CASSLRRAEGYGYTF
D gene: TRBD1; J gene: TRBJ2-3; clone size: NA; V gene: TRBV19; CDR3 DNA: TGTGCCAGTATGTACAGGGGAAGAGATACGCAGTATTTT; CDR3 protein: CASMYRGRDTQYF
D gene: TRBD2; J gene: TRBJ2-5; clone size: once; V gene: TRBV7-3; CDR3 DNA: TGTGCCAGCAGCTTAATGGGAGGGAGTGGAGAGACCCAGTACTTC; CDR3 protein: CASSLMGGSGETQYF
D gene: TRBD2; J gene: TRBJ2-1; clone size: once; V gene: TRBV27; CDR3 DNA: TGTGCCAGCAGTTCCTTGACTAGCGGGAGATTTGTGCAGTTCTTC; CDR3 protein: CASSSLTSGRFVQFF
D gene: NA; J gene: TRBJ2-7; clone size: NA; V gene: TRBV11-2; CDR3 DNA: TGTGCCAGCAGCTTAGATCTCAAGCAGGGTTCCTACGAGCAGTACTTC; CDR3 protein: CASSLDLKQGSYEQYF
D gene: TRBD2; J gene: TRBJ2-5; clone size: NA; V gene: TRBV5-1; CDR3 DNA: TGCGCCAGCAGCCTGGGACCAGCGGGAGACGAGACCCAGTACTTC; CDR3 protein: CASSLGPAGDETQYF
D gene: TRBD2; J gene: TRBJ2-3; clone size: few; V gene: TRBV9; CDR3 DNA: TGTGCCAGCAGCCCTCAGGATAGCGGGAGGGGCACAGATACGCAGTATTTT; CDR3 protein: CASSPQDSGRGTDTQYF
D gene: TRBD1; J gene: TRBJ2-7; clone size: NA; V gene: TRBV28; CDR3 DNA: TGTGCCAGCAGTTTAGAGGGGACAGGGCGGTACGAGCAGTACTTC; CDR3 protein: CASSLEGTGRYEQYF
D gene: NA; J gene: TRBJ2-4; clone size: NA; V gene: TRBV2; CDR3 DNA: TGTGCCACCGCGGACAGAAAAAACATTCAGTACTTC; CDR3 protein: CATADRKNIQYF
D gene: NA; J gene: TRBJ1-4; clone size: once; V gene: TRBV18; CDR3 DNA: TGTGCCAGCTCATCACAACAGGCTCAAAATGAAAAACTGTTTTTT; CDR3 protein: CASSSQQAQNEKLFF
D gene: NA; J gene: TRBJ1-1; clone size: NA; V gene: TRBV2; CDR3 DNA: TGTGCCAGCAGTGCGTTTGATGGCAGCACTGAAGCTTTCTTT; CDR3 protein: CASSAFDGSTEAFF
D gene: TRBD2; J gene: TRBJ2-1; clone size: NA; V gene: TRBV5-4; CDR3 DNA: TGTGCCAGCAGTTTAGCGGGAGTGGCTTACAATGAGCAGTTCTTC; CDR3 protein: CASSLAGVAYNEQFF
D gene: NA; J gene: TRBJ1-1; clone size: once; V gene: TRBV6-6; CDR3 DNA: TGTGCCAGCAGTTACGGAGGGGCTGAAGCTTTCTTT; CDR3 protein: CASSYGGAEAFF
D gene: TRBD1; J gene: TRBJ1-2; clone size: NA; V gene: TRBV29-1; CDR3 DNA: TGCAGCGTCTCGGACAGGAACTATGGCTACACCTTC; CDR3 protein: CSVSDRNYGYTF
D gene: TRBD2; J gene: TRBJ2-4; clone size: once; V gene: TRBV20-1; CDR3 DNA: TGCAGTGCTAGTTCCGGGACTACAATAAACATTCAGTACTTC; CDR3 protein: CSASSGTTINIQYF
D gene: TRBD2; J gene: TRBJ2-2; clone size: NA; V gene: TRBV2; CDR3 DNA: TGTGCCAGCAGCCGACTAGCGGGAGGTGGGAACACCGGGGAGCTGTTTTTT; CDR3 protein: CASSRLAGGGNTGELFF
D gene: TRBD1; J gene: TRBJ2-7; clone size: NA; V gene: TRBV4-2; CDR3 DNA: TGTGCCAGCAGCCAAGGTGTGCGGGGACAGGGATTAAGTGGCACCTACGAGCAGTACTTC; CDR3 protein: CASSQGVRGQGLSGTYEQYF
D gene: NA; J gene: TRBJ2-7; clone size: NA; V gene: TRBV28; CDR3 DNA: TGTGCCAGCAGTCTTAGCGGCTACTCCTACGAGCAGTACTTC; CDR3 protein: CASSLSGYSYEQYF
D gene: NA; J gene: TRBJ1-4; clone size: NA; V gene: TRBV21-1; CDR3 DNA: TGTGCCAGCAGCAGAGGACAGGGAGTGCGGGAAAAACTGTTTTTT; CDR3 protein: CASSRGQGVREKLFF
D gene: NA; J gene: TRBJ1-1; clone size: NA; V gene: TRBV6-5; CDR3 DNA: TGTGCCAGCAGTTACTCTTCCAGGTCGAACACTGAAGCTTTCTTT; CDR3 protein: CASSYSSRSNTEAFF
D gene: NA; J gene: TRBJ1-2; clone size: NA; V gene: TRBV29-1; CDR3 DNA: TGCAGCGTTGAAAACCTATCTAACTATGGCTACACCTTC; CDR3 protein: CSVENLSNYGYTF
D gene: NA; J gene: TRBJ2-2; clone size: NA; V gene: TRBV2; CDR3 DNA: TGTGCCAGTTCGGAAGGGGCGCCTGGGGAGCTGTTTTTT; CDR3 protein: CASSEGAPGELFF
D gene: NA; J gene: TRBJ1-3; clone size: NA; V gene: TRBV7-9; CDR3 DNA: TGTGCCAGCAGCCTTGGAAACACCATATATTTT; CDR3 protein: CASSLGNTIYF
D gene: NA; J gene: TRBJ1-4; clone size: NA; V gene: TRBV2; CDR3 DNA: TGTGCCAGCACGGTCAGGGTAACTAATGAAAAACTGTTTTTT; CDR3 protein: CASTVRVTNEKLFF
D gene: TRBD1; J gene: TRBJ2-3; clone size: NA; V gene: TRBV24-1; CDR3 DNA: TGTGCCACCAGTGAGACAAGGACAGGGGGAGATACGCAGTATTTT; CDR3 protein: CATSETRTGGDTQYF
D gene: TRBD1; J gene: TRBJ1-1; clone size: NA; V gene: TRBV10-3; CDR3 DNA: TGTGCCATCAGGCCAACAGGGGAAGGGTCTGAAGCTTTCTTT; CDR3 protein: CAIRPTGEGSEAFF
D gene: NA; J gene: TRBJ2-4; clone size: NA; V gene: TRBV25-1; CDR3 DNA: TGTGCCAGCAGTGGAAGCGGAGCCAAAAACATTCAGTACTTC; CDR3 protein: CASSGSGAKNIQYF
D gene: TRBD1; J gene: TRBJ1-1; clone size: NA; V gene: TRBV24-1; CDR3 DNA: TGTGCCACCAGTAAGGGGGCGAACACTGAAGCTTTCTTT; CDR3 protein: CATSKGANTEAFF
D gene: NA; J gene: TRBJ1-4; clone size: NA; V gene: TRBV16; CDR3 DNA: TGTGCCAGCAGCCGGGACACGAGTAATGAAAAACTGTTTTTT; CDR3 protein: CASSRDTSNEKLFF
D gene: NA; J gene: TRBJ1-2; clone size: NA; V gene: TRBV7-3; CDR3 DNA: TGTGCCAGCAGCTCCGAAACAGGGCTCGGCTACACCTTC; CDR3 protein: CASSSETGLGYTF
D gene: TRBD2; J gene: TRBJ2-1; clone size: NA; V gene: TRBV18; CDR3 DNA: TGTGCCAGCTCCATCCTAGCGGGGTCCTACAATGAGCAGTTCTTC; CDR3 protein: CASSILAGSYNEQFF
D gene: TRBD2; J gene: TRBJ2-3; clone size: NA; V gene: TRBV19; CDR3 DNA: TGTGCCAGTAAGGAGCGGGGACCCAGCACAGATACGCAGTATTTT; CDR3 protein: CASKERGPSTDTQYF
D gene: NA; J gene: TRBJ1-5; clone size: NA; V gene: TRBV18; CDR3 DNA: TGTGCCAGCTCACGGGCTGTCAACACTCAGCCCCAGCATTTT; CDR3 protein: CASSRAVNTQPQHF
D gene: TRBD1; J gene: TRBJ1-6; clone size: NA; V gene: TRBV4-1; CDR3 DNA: TGCGCCAGCAGCCCGCAACAGGGGATTGAGTCACCCCTCCACTTT; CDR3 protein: CASSPQQGIESPLHF
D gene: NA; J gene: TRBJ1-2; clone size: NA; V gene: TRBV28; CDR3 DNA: TGTGCCAGCAGTTCCGATGTGCGGGGGACTTATGGCTACACCTTC; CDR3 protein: CASSSDVRGTYGYTF
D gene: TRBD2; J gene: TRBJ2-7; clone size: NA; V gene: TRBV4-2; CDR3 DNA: TGTGCCAGTAATGCGGGAGATTCCCACGAGCAGTACTTC; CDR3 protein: CASNAGDSHEQYF